Listed below are T cell receptor beta chains from one sample, sequenced in a study of regulatory T cells in long-lasting Graves disease. TCRdb fed the multiplex PCR reads into MiXCR, producing one record per CDR3 protein. The table lists 530,000 or so distinct CDR3 sequences, roughly 15% of them singletons. These data were also reused for a study on T cells in Graves' hyperthyroidism and ophthalmopathy.

The sequencing here drew on peripheral blood mononuclear cells (PBMCs), taken at new diagnosis, from a patient treated with antithyroid drugs. The receptors originated from a man in his late teens or twenties with Graves disease. Both conserved end residues are part of each CDR3. The D gene is left open where the match is weak. A row's size may be missing; if present it is once, few, many or a size class.

many	TRBD2	TRBV28	TRBJ2-2	CASDKTAGVGTGELFF
.	.	TRBV6-2/TRBV6-3	TRBJ1-2	CASRIDRSYGYTF
.	.	TRBV5-4	TRBJ2-5	CASSSPLIGGGGETQYF
.	TRBD2	TRBV7-8	TRBJ2-3	CASSSREGLDTQYF
many	.	TRBV7-9	TRBJ2-7	CASSFSHSPPPEQYF
.	.	TRBV6-2/TRBV6-3	TRBJ2-1	CASSLSGRRFF
few	.	TRBV10-2	TRBJ2-5	CASSESRGEGSQETQYF
.	TRBD2	TRBV10-3	TRBJ2-5	CAISDLTSGRRAETQYF
.	.	TRBV3-1	TRBJ2-2	CASSQAGPTNTGELFF
few	TRBD1	TRBV12-3/TRBV12-4	TRBJ1-5	CASSTNRGEPRHF
.	.	TRBV30	TRBJ2-7	CAWSAQYYEQYF
.	.	TRBV5-5	TRBJ2-1	CASSLDRTNNEQFF
many	.	TRBV12-3/TRBV12-4	TRBJ2-1	CASSFERLRDLADEQFF